This T cell receptor (beta chain) was sequenced during a study of cytomegalovirus exposure and HLA in healthy donors. Study-level points and caveats: The authors later found HLA-associated TCR beta chains more clonally expanded than equally common others.

The CDR3 runs to 15 residues. Trimming cost V 3 bases and J 0 bases, with 13 bases left between them. Primers included in the PCR were 60 Vbeta and 13 Jbeta primers. Assay: immunoSEQ multiplex PCR; the TCRdb copy retains only in-frame clones and omits some. The data hold tens of thousands of clones, with less than 80% observed a single time. Notes on this clone: Its antigen is currently unknown.

This receptor was identified in a boy aged 10-17 years in good health and CMV-seropositive. The chain couples TRBV5-3 to TRBJ2-7, with D uncertain. TRBV5-3 has ORF status, its function being uncertain. Sequencing input: PBMCs. The DNA of the CDR3 is TGTGCCAGAAGCTCGAGGAGACGAAACTCCTACGAGCAGTACTTC. It yields the protein CARSSRRRNSYEQYF.